A single sample gave rise to the 19 T cell receptor beta chains below, sequenced in a study of radiation and T cells in renal cell carcinoma. The time point denotes: blood 2 weeks post-SBRT. Treatment meaning: 15 Gy SBRT to primary tumor, nephrectomy 4 weeks later. Produced via immunoSEQ multiplex PCR; TCRdb's table is partial and in-frame only. The repertoire holds 100,000 to 150,000 clones, with around 89% as singletons. Here the sequenced sample was blood, taken from a patient whose treatment included radiotherapy and nephrectomy. Every receptor here comes from a woman between 70 and 85 years old with renal cell carcinoma.

The chain recombines TRBV27 with TRBJ1-5; a weak D match, TRBD1 (6 bases). Germline CDR1 reads MNHEY; CDR2 reads SMNVEV (reference sequence). The CDR3 extends over 14 amino acids. V gave up 4 bases and J gave up 1 base, with 8 bases separating them. The CDR3 sequence: CASSSQGSNQPQHF. The CDR3 nucleotides are TGTGCCAGCAGTTCCCAGGGGAGCAATCAGCCCCAGCATTTT.

CDR3 loop: CASSPPRAGGLETQYF. In DNA form, the CDR3 reads TGTGCCAGCAGCCCTCCTCGGGCGGGGGGGCTAGAGACCCAGTACTTC. The V gene is TRBV4-2, the J gene TRBJ2-5, with TRBD2 matching 9 bases. Per the germline V gene, CDR1 is LGHNA and CDR2 is YNFKEQ. This CDR3 spans 16 amino acids. Trimming took 4 bases from V and 4 from J; bases not matched to a gene: 10.

This rearrangement joins TRBV28 to TRBJ2-1; maybe TRBD2 (5 bases). The CDR3 runs 15 residues. The ends were cut back, 8 bases at V and 3 bases at J, with 17 bases in the middle. The germline V gene has CDR1 MDHEN and CDR2 SYDVKM. CDR3 amino acids: CASSDRGWSYNEQFF. CDR3 DNA: TGTGCCAGCTCAGACCGGGGTTGGAGCTACAATGAGCAGTTCTTC.

The chain has TRBV27 and TRBJ1-5; unclear D gene. The ends were cut back, 6 bases at V and 6 bases at J, with 12 bases in the middle. CDR3 length equals 13 residues. Looked up from germline, CDR1 is MNHEY and CDR2 is SMNVEV (reference sequence). CDR3 nucleotide sequence: TGTGCCAGCAGCCGTACGAGGGTTCAGCCCCAGCATTTT. Translation gives CASSRTRVQPQHF.

The CDR3 bases are TGTGCCAGCCGGGGACAGGGAGGGAATCAGCCCCAGCATTTT. Translation: CASRGQGGNQPQHF. The rearrangement joins TRBV21-1 to TRBJ1-5; TRBD1, the table's D call, was not compared with the DNA. TRBV21-1 is a listed pseudogene. The CDR3 is made up of 14 amino acids.

This clone showed up just a few times. The chain joins TRBV30 to TRBJ2-7; D is unresolved. Germline-derived CDR1 and CDR2 are GTSNPN and SVGIG (reference sequence). V was cut by 0 bases and J by 0 bases, with 6 bases left in between. The CDR3 loop spans 13 amino acids. Here the CDR3 DNA reads TGTGCCTGGAGTGTCCGAAACTCCTACGAGCAGTACTTC. Protein sequence: CAWSVRNSYEQYF.

V gene TRBV27 combines with J gene TRBJ2-1; a weak D match, TRBD2 (7 bases). Trimming took off 4 bases at V and 1 base at J, with 14 bases between the two ends. The CDR3 is made up of 16 amino acids. Germline V gives CDR1 MNHEY, CDR2 SMNVEV (reference sequence). The CDR3 sequence: CASSSPRGLSYNEQFF. The CDR3 bases are TGTGCCAGCAGTTCTCCGCGGGGGCTGTCCTACAATGAGCAGTTCTTC.

This chain joins TRBV7-2 and TRBJ2-7, with 9 positions matching TRBD1. Germline CDR1 reads SGHTA; CDR2 reads FQGNSA. The junction had 4 bases not matched to a gene; V was cut back by 3 bases and J by 1 base. There are 15 residues in the CDR3. The CDR3 nucleotides read TGTGCCAGCAGCTTCGGAGACAGGGGGTCCTACGAGCAGTACTTC. Translated: CASSFGDRGSYEQYF.

The rearrangement joins TRBV19 to TRBJ2-2; no reliable D call. Deletions cut 6 bases from V and 7 bases from J, with 18 bases between. The CDR3 is 15 residues long. CDR1 LNHDA and CDR2 SQIVND come from the germline V gene (reference sequence). In nucleotides, the CDR3 is TGTGCCAGTAGCAAGGGCGGTCAGTTGATCGGGGAGCTGTTTTTT. This translates into CASSKGGQLIGELFF.

The chain's CDR3 is CASSGQGGLYGYTF. CDR3 DNA: TGTGCCAGCTCTGGACAGGGTGGCCTCTATGGCTACACCTTC. The genes are TRBV11-3 and TRBJ1-2; 8 bases are shared with TRBD1. Germline trimming cut 8 bases from V and 4 bases from J; bases unmatched to any gene: 9. Germline V gene sequence: CDR1 SGHNT, CDR2 YENEEA. This CDR3 comprises 14 residues.

The table lists this clone with a few counts. The chain is built from TRBV30 and TRBJ1-5, with D unclear. This CDR3 contains 13 residues. Trimming cost V 2 bases and J 3 bases, with 8 bases left between them. Germline-derived CDR1 and CDR2 are GTSNPN and SVGIG (reference sequence). Written as DNA, the CDR3 is TGTGCCTGGAGTCCTTCGGCCAATCAGCCCCAGCATTTT. Protein sequence: CAWSPSANQPQHF.

The genes are TRBV7-9 and TRBJ1-2; 12 bases align to TRBD1. J lost 3 bases, V lost 5 bases, and 7 bases had no gene match. This CDR3 has 16 amino acids. Germline V gene lookup returns CDR1 SEHNR and CDR2 FQNEAQ (reference sequence). Here the CDR3 DNA reads TGTGCCAGCAGCGGCTGGGACAGGGGGCACGACTATGGCTACACCTTC. It is translated as CASSGWDRGHDYGYTF.

The chain employs TRBV5-1 and TRBJ2-1, with 11 bases fitting TRBD2. The CDR3 covers 16 residues. V shed 4 bases and J 5 bases; nucleotides not matched to a gene: 8. Germline-derived CDR1 and CDR2 are SGHRS and YFSETQ. The CDR3 DNA is TGCGCCAGCAGCATCTTGACTAGCGGGACCCACAATGAGCAGTTCTTC. Protein product: CASSILTSGTHNEQFF.

The chain joins TRBV6-5 to TRBJ2-2, with D perhaps TRBD2 (6 bases). The CDR3 has 15 amino acids. From germline, CDR1 is MNHEY and CDR2 SVGAGI. Trimming took off 5 bases at V and 6 bases at J, with 16 bases between the two ends. The CDR3 reads CASSPGTSRPGELFF. The CDR3 nucleotides are TGTGCCAGCAGTCCCGGGACTTCCAGGCCCGGGGAGCTGTTTTTT.

V and J are TRBV29-1 and TRBJ1-2, with unresolved D. The ends were cut back, 4 bases at V and 2 bases at J, with 8 bases in the middle. The CDR3 runs to 12 residues. Germline V gene data show CDR1 as SQVTM and CDR2 as ANQGSEA. DNA of the CDR3: TGCAGCGTTGGACACCCCAACTATGGCTACACCTTC. This translates into CSVGHPNYGYTF. The complete variable domain, with remaining parts taken from reference TRBV29-1 and TRBJ1-2, reads SAVISQKPSRDICQRGTSLTIQCQVDSQVTMMFWYRQQPGQSLTLIATANQGSEATYESGFVIDKFPISRPNLTFSTLTVSNMSPEDSSIYLCSVGHPNYGYTFGSGTRLTVV.

V and J are TRBV7-8 and TRBJ2-4, with TRBD2 as a possible D gene (6 bases). The CDR3 loop spans 18 amino acids. V lost 3 bases to trimming and J lost 0 bases, with 18 bases between them. Per germline, CDR1 SGHVS and CDR2 FQNEAQ. The CDR3 reads CASSFSGVAGLAKNIQYF. DNA of the CDR3: TGTGCCAGCAGCTTTAGCGGAGTCGCAGGGTTAGCCAAAAACATTCAGTACTTC.

J is TRBJ2-5 and V is TRBV11-3, with TRBD1 matching over 10 bases. From germline, CDR1 is SGHNT and CDR2 YENEEA. The CDR3 is made up of 16 amino acids. The junction had 10 bases not matched to a gene; V was cut back by 2 bases and J by 7 bases. CDR3 bases: TGTGCCAGCAGCTTACCCATCCGGGACAGGGGTGTGACCCAGTACTTC. This translates into CASSLPIRDRGVTQYF.

In this sample, this clone turned up once. V is TRBV6-5 and J is TRBJ1-1; D is undetermined. Germline CDR1 is MNHEY and CDR2 is SVGAGI. The CDR3 extends over 13 amino acids. V lost 8 bases and J 3 bases, leaving 13 bases between the germline ends. CDR3 sequence: CASGYLRDTEAFF. The CDR3 DNA reads TGTGCCAGCGGATACCTTCGGGACACTGAAGCTTTCTTT.

The J gene is TRBJ2-2, the V gene TRBV9; no firm D call. Trimming took 0 bases from V and 7 from J, leaving 16 bases between them. The CDR3 is 16 residues long. Germline V gene data show CDR1 as SGDLS and CDR2 as YYNGEE. CDR3 amino acids: CASSVGGDIGNGELFF. The CDR3 DNA reads as TGTGCCAGCAGCGTAGGCGGCGATATAGGGAACGGGGAGCTGTTTTTT.